This paragraph covers one T cell receptor (beta chain) sequence. No antigen is known for it. The treatment was: autologous CTL019 cells: CD19 CAR with 4-1BB and CD3 zeta domains. The assay was immunoSEQ multiplex PCR, and TCRdb's table has in-frame clones only and misses some. Recorded for this sample: 25,000 or so clones. This sample is drawn from a study of TET2 disruption in CD19-targeted CAR T cells. The sequence derives from a man aged 65-85 years with chronic lymphocytic leukemia. The sequences come from CD8- CAR+ T cells sorted from cultured blood T cells, collected for CD19 CAR T cell therapy. Subset: CD8-negative CAR-positive T cells from the infusion product.

The CDR3 loop reads CASSFDRGWNEQFF. The DNA read from the CDR3 is TGTGCCAGCAGCTTTGACAGGGGCTGGAATGAG. The chain carries TRBV7-3 and TRBJ2-1, with 8 bases aligning to TRBD1. Read data end 3 residues before the CDR3 end; the end is taken from the germline J gene. Germline trimming cut 3 bases from V and 7 bases from J; bases unmatched to any gene: 5. This CDR3 has 14 residues. Germline V CDR1 and CDR2: SGHTA, FQGTGA.